This TCR beta chain was documented in a study of neurological immune-mediated disorders. Study-wide findings and caveats: Phylogenetic grouping assigned the repertoires of 18 of 34 multiple sclerosis patients to one related-CDR3 cluster, which constitutes a possible signature.

CDR1 SGHTA and CDR2 FQGTGA come from the germline V gene. The CDR3 loop spans 16 amino acids. V lost 5 bases, J lost 11 bases, and 12 bases stayed unmatched. For sorted libraries, the input was 850,000 to 1,000,000 CD4+ or CD8+ T cells. The cDNA was produced through 5'RACE with 10-nucleotide random UMIs. TCRdb re-analysed the 5' RACE reads in MiXCR, keeping a single row per CDR3 protein. The sample lists about 55,000 distinct CDR3 sequences; 3.5% to 4% were seen once. This clonotype was seen at least ten times. The antigen remains undetermined. The rearrangement links TRBV7-3 to TRBJ1-6; TRBD1 aligns across 10 bases. This TCR came from a woman in her thirties or forties with multiple sclerosis. The sequenced material came from CD4+ T cells from blood. This chain's CDR3 is CASSMTGGDKSAPLHF. CDR3 in DNA: TGTGCCAGCAGCATGACAGGGGGCGATAAGAGTGCACCCCTCCACTTT.